The clone carrying this T cell receptor (beta chain) occurred once. Germline CDR1 and CDR2: LNHDA and SQIVND (reference sequence). Trimming removed 1 base from V and 8 bases from J, with 9 bases in between. The length of the CDR3 is 13 residues. Data came from immunoSEQ multiplex PCR; TCRdb stores just in-frame clones and leaves some out. The sample includes over 200,000 clones, 86% seen only once; the top ten take around a tenth. This sample was included in a study of blood T cell repertoires in COVID-19. The chain employs TRBV19 and TRBJ2-1; the D gene is possibly TRBD1 (5 bases). The sequence was collected from a man between 40 and 49 years old who had recovered from COVID-19. The sequenced sample consisted of peripheral blood. The CDR3 protein is CASSIAGFDEQFF. CDR3 sequence (DNA): TGTGCCAGTAGTATAGCAGGGTTCGATGAGCAGTTCTTC.